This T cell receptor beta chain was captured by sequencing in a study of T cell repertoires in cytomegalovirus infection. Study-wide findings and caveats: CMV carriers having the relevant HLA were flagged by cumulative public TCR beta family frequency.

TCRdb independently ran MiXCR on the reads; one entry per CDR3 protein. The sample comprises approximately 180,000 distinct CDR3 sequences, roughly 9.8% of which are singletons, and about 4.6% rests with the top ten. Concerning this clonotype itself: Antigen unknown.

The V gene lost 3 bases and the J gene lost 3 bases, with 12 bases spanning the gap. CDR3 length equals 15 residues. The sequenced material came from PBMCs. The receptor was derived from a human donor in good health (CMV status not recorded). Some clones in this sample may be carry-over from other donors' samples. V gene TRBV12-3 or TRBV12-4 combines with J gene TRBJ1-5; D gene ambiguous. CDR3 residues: CASSFAAGINQPQHF. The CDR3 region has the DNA TGTGCCAGCAGTTTTGCGGCGGGGATCAATCAGCCCCAGCATTTT.